This TCR beta chain was recovered during a study of blood T cells in healthy people across ages. The second PCR ran about 6 to 12 cycles with a sample-barcoded 5' primer and J-beta primers. TCRdb called the 5' RACE reads again in MiXCR, with one record for every CDR3 protein. The top ten clones hold roughly 22% of a sample with roughly 800,000 distinct CDR3 sequences, about three fifths of them seen once. The sequenced material came from blood. The clonotype originates from a man aged 25-45 years in good health.

This CDR3 reads CASCHRLYEQYF. The CDR3 nucleotides read TGTGCCAGCTGCCACCGGTTGTACGAGCAGTACTTC. V gene TRBV28 combines with J gene TRBJ2-1; no clear D. The tail of the sequence fits TRBJ2-7 better, so the J call may be wrong. There are 12 residues in the CDR3. The germline gives CDR1 MDHEN, CDR2 SYDVKM.